This T cell receptor (beta chain) appears in the sequencing data of a study of shared clonotypes between healthy human individuals (dated by TCRdb to 2020 to 2021). About the investigation overall: A couple of women and a few men aged 18 to 49 years were included in the cohort. To increase sequencing depth and limit assay-specific biases, TCR repertoire library preparation and sequencing were carried out by different laboratories using diverse techniques. Between about 0.94 and 8.9 billion PBMCs per donor were obtained by leukapheresis. Blood TCR repertoires of about 5 healthy adults were deeply sequenced to estimate repertoire size and the extent of clonotype sharing between individuals. Per donor, three plates each were used for CD4 naive and CD4 memory, two for CD8 naive, and one for CD8 memory.

This clone was counted a few times. The target of this receptor is not known. Per-base qualities were not stored, and no clone one base away is much larger. This sample includes further DNA sequences coding for the same CDR3. For the CD8 naive samples, CD45RO-negative cells were positively selected for CCR7, yielding a CD45RA+CCR7+ population from which TemRA cells were excluded. The donors were healthy, HIV-negative adults who had no recently reported acute infections or vaccinations. Only Caucasian adults living in Nashville, Tennessee, USA were represented among the donors. Blood was collected by leukapheresis, and PBMCs were isolated by Ficoll-Histopaque density gradient centrifugation and then cryopreserved in liquid nitrogen vapor phase. Analytical flow cytometry was used to check the purity and quantity of every magnetically sorted T cell population. Each sorted fraction had its genomic DNA isolated and then quantified by UV absorbance on a Nanodrop 2000c.

Using the deep immunoSEQ assay, TCR CDR3 regions were amplified from genomic DNA by multiplex PCR. Extracted genomic DNA from each cell subset was spread evenly across all wells of several immunoSEQ 96-well plates, with each plate serving as a replicate. For sorted subsets, each replicate PCR was loaded with around 220 ng genomic DNA, equivalent to 30,000 or so T cell genomes. The purified libraries were quantified using a Qubit 3.0 fluorometer, sized with a Bioanalyzer 2100, and then quantified again using the KAPA Library Quantification kit. Every immunoSEQ 96-well plate was sequenced on a dedicated single-read 150-cycle Illumina NextSeq 550 flow cell. The published analysis was carried out like this. Because only junctional sequences without quality scores were contained in the immunoSEQ output, filtering matching that applied to full-length reads could not be performed. To assign V/J genes and CDR3, sequences were annotated against IMGT germline references using PyIR, a Python wrapper for IgBLAST v1.9. Any read was removed if the V/J assignment was weak (E-value above 1e-6), the CDR3 was missing, or the read contained stop codons, out-of-frame junctions, or ambiguous translated residues. V3J clonotypes were defined as sequences sharing an identical inferred V gene, J gene, and CDR3 amino acid sequence. Percentage overlap between repertoires was computed as shared unique clonotypes divided by the size of the smaller repertoire. RTK rarefaction, the Chao1 estimator, and Recon v2.1 estimates of unobserved clonotypes were used to assess repertoire richness. For all TCRbeta clonotypes obtained by the gDNA method from a handful of donors, generation probabilities were computed with OLGA. TCRdb re-hosts the immuneACCESS table, in-frame sequences only. Its copies lack some clones; in the studies checked, an unresolved V gene accounts for under half of them, and the cause for the rest is not known. V and J calls and clone size are those listed in that table; D and trimming were worked out from the DNA. Across this sample there are about 610,000 clones, with about 95% seen only once. Roughly 0.12% of the sample goes to the ten largest clones.

CDR1 and CDR2, looked up from the germline V gene, are SGHDT and YYEEEE. The CDR3 runs 11 residues from the cysteine to the phenylalanine. Of the read, only the CDR3 DNA is kept; its 33 bases are in frame from base 1. V is shortened by 0 bases, J by 7 bases, and the region joining them spans 5 bases. The full study reports these points: Pairwise subsampling led to the expectation that sequencing depth would affect the degree of clonotype sharing among donors. Sampling was restricted to blood, and TCR repertoires in tissues likely differ from the TCR repertoires found in blood. Across a few donors, 5% to 6% of naive CD4, 3% to 4% of naive CD8, roughly 2.2% of memory CD4, and around 0.4% of memory CD8 clonotypes were shared. Compared with non-shared clonotypes, clonotypes shared by all four sorted-subset donors had higher generation probabilities. Naive subsets generally had larger estimated clonotype richness than memory subsets. The small number of donors limited the genetic and exposure-history diversity represented. Rarefaction of sorted-subset datasets indicated incomplete sequencing despite the large sequencing depth.

The TCR sequence derives from a woman aged 30 to 39 in good health. This chain joins TRBV5-6 to TRBJ2-7, with no confidently assigned D gene. Sequencing was performed on naive CD8+ T cells sorted from blood. According to the study, the label for this sample's cell subset or site signals: CD45RA+CCR7+. At the DNA level, the sequence is TGTGCCAGCAGCTTGGAGGGAGAGCAGTACTTC. The resulting protein is CASSLEGEQYF. Extended through the reference TRBV5-6 and TRBJ2-7 proteins, this CDR3 yields the full variable domain: DAGVTQSPTHLIKTRGQQVTLRCSPKSGHDTVSWYQQALGQGPQFIFQYYEEEERQRGNFPDRFSGHQFPNYSSELNVNALLLGDSALYLCASSLEGEQYFGPGTRLTVT.